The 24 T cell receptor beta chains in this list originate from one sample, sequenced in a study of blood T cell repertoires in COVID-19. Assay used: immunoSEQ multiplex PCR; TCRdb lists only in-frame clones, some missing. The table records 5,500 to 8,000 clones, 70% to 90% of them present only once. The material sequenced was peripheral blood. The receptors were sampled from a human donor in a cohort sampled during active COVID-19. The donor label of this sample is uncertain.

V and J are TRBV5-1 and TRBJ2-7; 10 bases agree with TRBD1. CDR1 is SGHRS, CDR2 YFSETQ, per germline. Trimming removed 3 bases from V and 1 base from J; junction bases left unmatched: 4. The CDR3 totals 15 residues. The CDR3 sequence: CASSWTGGVSYEQYF. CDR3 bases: TGCGCCAGCAGCTGGACAGGGGGTGTATCCTACGAGCAGTACTTC.

CDR3 bases: TGTGCCAGTAGTATAGCGGGTCTAGCGAGTAGCACAGATACGCAGTATTTT. This encodes CASSIAGLASSTDTQYF. V and J are TRBV19 and TRBJ2-3; tentative D call: TRBD2 (6 bases). The germline gives CDR1 LNHDA, CDR2 SQIVND (reference sequence). CDR3 length: 17 amino acids. V dropped 1 base and J dropped 0 bases, with 14 bases sitting between them.

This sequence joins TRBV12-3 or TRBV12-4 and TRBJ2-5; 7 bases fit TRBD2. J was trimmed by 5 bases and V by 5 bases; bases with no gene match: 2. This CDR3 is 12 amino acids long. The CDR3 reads CASSGGEETQYF. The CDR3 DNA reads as TGTGCCAGCAGTGGGGGGGAGGAGACCCAGTACTTC.

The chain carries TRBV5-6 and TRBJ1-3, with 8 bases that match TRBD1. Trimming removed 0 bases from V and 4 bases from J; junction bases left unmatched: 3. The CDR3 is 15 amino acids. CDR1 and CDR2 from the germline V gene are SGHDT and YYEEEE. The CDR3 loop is CASSLGRTGGNTIYF. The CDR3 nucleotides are TGTGCCAGCAGCTTGGGACGGACAGGGGGAAACACCATATATTTT.

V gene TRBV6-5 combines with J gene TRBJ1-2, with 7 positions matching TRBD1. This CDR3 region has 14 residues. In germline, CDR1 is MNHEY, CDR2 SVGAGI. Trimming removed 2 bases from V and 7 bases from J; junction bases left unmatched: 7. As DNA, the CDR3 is TGTGCCAGCAGTTACGGCCCGACAGGGCGTGGCTACACCTTC. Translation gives CASSYGPTGRGYTF.

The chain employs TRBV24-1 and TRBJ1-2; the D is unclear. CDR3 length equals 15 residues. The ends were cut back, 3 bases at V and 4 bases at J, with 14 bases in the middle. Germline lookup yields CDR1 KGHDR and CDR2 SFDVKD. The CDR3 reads CATSDNLSPSYGYTF. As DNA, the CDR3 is TGTGCCACCAGTGATAACCTCTCTCCGAGCTATGGCTACACCTTC.

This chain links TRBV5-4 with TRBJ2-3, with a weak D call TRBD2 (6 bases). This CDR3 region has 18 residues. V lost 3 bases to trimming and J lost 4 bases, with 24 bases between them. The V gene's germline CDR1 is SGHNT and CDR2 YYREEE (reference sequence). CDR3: CASSSSIPRGTGADTQYF. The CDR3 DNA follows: TGTGCCAGCAGCTCCTCAATCCCCCGGGGGACGGGTGCAGATACGCAGTATTTT.

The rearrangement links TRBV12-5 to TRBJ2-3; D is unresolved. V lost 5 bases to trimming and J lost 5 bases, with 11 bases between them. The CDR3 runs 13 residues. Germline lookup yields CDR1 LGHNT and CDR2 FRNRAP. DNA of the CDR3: TGTGCTAGTGGTCCCCCGTCGAGAGATACGCAGTATTTT. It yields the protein CASGPPSRDTQYF.

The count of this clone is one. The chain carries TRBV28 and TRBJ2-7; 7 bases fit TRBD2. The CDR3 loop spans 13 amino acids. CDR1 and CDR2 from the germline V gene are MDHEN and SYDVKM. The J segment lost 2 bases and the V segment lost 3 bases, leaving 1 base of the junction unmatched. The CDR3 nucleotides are TGTGCCAGCAGTTTTGGACTAGCCTACGAGCAGTACTTC. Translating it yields CASSFGLAYEQYF.

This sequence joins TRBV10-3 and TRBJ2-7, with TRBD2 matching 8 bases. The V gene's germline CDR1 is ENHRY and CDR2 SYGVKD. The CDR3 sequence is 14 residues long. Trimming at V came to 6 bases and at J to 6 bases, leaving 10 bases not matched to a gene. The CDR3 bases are TGTGCCATCAGCCCCGGGACGGGAGGGTCCGAGCAGTACTTC. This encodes CAISPGTGGSEQYF.

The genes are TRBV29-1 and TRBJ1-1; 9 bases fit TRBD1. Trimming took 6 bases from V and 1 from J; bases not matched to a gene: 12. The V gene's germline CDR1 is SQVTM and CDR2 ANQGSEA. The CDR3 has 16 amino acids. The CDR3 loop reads CSVGQGLKFANTEAFF. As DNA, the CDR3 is TGCAGCGTCGGACAGGGGTTGAAGTTTGCGAACACTGAAGCTTTCTTT.

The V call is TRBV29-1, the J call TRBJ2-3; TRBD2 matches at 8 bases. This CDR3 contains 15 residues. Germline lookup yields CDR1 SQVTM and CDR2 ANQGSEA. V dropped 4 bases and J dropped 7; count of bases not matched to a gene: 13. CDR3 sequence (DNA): TGCAGCGTTGTCGTTCGGGGGGGCGGGGGAAATACGCAGTATTTT. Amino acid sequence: CSVVVRGGGGNTQYF.

CDR3 DNA: TGCGCCAGCAGCTTGTCAGGGGGCCTCCGGGAGACCCAGTACTTC. It codes for CASSLSGGLRETQYF. The chain joins TRBV5-1 to TRBJ2-5, with 8 bases fitting TRBD1. This CDR3 is 15 amino acids long. Germline V gives CDR1 SGHRS, CDR2 YFSETQ. With V trimmed by 1 base and J by 5 bases, 7 bases remained unmatched. The full variable domain, with the rest looked up from reference TRBV5-1 and TRBJ2-5, is KAGVTQTPRYLIKTRGQQVTLSCSPISGHRSVSWYQQTPGQGLQFLFEYFSETQRNKGNFPGRFSGRQFSNSRSEMNVSTLELGDSALYLCASSLSGGLRETQYFGPGTRLLVL.

In nucleotides, the CDR3 is TGTGCCAGCAGTACTTCCACAGGGGGGTGGGAGACCCAGTACTTC. Translating gives CASSTSTGGWETQYF. V is TRBV27 and J is TRBJ2-5, with 8 bases that match TRBD1. CDR3 size: 15 residues. Trimming cost V 5 bases and J 5 bases; bases outside gene matches: 10. In germline, CDR1 is MNHEY, CDR2 SMNVEV (reference sequence).

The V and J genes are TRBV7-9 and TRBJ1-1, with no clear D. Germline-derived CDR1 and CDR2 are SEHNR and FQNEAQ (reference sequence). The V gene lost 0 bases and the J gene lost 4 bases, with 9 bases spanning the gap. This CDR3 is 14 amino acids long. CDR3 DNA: TGTGCCAGCAGCTTAGCTTTGGCTGTCACTGAAGCTTTCTTT. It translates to CASSLALAVTEAFF.

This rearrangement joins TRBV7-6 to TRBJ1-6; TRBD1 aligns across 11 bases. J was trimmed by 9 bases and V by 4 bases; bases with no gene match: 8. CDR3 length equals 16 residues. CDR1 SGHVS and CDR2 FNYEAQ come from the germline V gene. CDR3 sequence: CASSSNPGQGVSPLHF. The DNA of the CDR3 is TGTGCCAGCAGCTCTAACCCGGGACAGGGGGTTTCACCCCTCCACTTT. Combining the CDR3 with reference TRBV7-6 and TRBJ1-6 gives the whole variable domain GAGVSQSPRYKVTKRGQDVALRCDPISGHVSLYWYRQALGQGPEFLTYFNYEAQQDKSGLPNDRFSAERPEGSISTLTIQRTEQRDSAMYRCASSSNPGQGVSPLHFGNGTRLTVT.

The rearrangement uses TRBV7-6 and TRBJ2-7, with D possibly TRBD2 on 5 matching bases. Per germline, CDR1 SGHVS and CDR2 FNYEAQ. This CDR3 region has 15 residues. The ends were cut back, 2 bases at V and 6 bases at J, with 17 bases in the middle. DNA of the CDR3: TGTGCCAGCAGCTTAAGTAGCAGTTCGGGGTCCGAGCAGTACTTC. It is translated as CASSLSSSSGSEQYF.

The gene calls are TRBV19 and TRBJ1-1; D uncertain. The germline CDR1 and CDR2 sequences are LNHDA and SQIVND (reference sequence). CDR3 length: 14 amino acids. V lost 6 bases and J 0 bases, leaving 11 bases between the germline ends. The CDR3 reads CASSPLTVNTEAFF. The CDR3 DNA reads TGTGCCAGTAGCCCACTCACCGTGAACACTGAAGCTTTCTTT.

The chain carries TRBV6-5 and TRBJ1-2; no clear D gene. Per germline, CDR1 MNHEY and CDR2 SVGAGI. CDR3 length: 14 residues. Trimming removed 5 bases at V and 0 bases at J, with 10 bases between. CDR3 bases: TGTGCCAGCAGTATGTCCTCTCCTAACTATGGCTACACCTTC. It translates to CASSMSSPNYGYTF.

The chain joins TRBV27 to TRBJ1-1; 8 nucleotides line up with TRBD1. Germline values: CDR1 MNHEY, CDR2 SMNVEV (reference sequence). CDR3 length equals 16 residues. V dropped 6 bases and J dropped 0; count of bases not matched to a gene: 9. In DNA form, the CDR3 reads TGTGCCAGCAGAAAAACGACGACAGGGGTGAACACTGAAGCTTTCTTT. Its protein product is CASRKTTTGVNTEAFF.

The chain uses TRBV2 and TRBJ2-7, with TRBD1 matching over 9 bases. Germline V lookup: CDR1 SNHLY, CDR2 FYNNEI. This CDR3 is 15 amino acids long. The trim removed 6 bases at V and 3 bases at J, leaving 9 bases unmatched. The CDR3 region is CASSLDRGFLYEQYF. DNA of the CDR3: TGTGCCAGCAGCCTGGACAGGGGCTTCCTCTACGAGCAGTACTTC.

CDR3 residues: CASSPRGGTASNYGYTF. The CDR3 DNA is TGTGCCAGCTCACCTCGCGGAGGGACAGCCTCTAACTATGGCTACACCTTC. The chain combines TRBV18 with TRBJ1-2; TRBD1 aligns across 7 bases. The CDR3 contains 17 residues. V lost 3 bases and J lost 0; bases outside the gene matches: 10. The V gene's germline CDR1 is KGHSH and CDR2 LQKENI.

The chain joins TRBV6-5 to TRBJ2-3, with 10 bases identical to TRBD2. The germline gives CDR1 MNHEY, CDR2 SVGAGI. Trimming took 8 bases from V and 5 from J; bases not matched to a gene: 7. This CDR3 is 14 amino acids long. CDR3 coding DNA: TGTGCCAGCCGGGAGCGGGGGGGCCTAGATACGCAGTATTTT. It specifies CASRERGGLDTQYF.

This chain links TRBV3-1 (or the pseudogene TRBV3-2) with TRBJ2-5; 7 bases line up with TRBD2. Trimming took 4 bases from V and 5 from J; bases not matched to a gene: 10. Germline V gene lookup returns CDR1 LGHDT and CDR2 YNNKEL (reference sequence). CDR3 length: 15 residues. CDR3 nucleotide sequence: TGTGCCAGCAGCCTTTTTGGGGGAGGGGCGGAGACCCAGTACTTC. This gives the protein CASSLFGGGAETQYF.